This TCR beta chain was observed in a study of blood T cell repertoires in COVID-19. On the study more broadly: There were acute and convalescent COVID-19 samples, and they came from the United States, Italy and Spain. Sources were T cells, B-cell-depleted T cells, or PBMCs; the material itself was cDNA or gDNA.

Those enrolled in Seattle joined during active infection and were followed longitudinally afterward. The CDR3 spans 14 residues. Looked up from germline, CDR1 is MDHEN and CDR2 is SYDVKM. V lost 7 bases, J lost 7 bases, and 9 bases stayed unmatched. In the original processing: Quantification of nucleated cells was approximated via reference gene primer amplification. Assay: immunoSEQ multiplex PCR; the TCRdb copy retains only in-frame clones and omits some. D and trimming come from the DNA, and the V and J calls and clone size come from that table. Of about 230,000 clones in the sample, approximately 85% are singletons; the top ten hold more than 4.5%.

The chain couples TRBV28 to TRBJ1-5; TRBD1 matches at 8 bases. This receptor was obtained from a man aged 50-60 years with COVID-19, enrolled during active disease. Material: peripheral blood. The CDR3 protein is CASTSQGARQPQHF. CDR3 nucleotides: TGTGCCAGCACCTCGCAGGGGGCCAGGCAGCCCCAGCATTTT.